The present entry profiles one T cell receptor beta chain with its context. Antigen: not known. Trimming removed 3 bases from V and 1 base from J; junction bases left unmatched: 6. The CDR3 covers 16 residues. The germline V gene has CDR1 SGHDT and CDR2 YYEEEE. The sample originates from a study of T cell repertoires in cytomegalovirus infection. Study background: It can be stated that public TCR beta signatures indicated CMV infection as well as a matching HLA type. Points from the study as a whole: HLA-C-restricted TCR beta clonotypes specific for CMV led the ex vivo response.

TCRdb passed the reads through MiXCR, listing each CDR3 protein once. The data hold about 920,000 distinct CDR3 sequences, with approximately 33% observed a single time. The V gene is TRBV5-6, the J gene TRBJ1-3, with TRBD1 identical over 8 bases. This TCR came from a human donor in good health (CMV status not recorded). Some clones in this sample may be carry-over from other donors' samples. Specimen: cultured CD8+ T cells from PBMCs, collected from culture after CMV antigen stimulation. The CDR3 protein is CASSYAGTGSGNTIYF. In DNA form, the CDR3 reads TGTGCCAGCAGCTACGCCGGGACAGGATCTGGAAACACCATATATTTT.